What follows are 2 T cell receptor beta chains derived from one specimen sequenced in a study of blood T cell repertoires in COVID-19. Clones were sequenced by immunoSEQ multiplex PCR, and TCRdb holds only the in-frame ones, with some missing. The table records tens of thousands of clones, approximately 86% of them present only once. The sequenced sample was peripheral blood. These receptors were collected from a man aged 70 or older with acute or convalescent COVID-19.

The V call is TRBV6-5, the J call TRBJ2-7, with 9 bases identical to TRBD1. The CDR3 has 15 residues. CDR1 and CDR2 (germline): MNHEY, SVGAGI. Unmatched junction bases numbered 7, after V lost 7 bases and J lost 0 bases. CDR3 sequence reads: CASTVGTGSSYEQYF. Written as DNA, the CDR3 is TGTGCCAGCACCGTAGGGACAGGGAGCTCCTACGAGCAGTACTTC.

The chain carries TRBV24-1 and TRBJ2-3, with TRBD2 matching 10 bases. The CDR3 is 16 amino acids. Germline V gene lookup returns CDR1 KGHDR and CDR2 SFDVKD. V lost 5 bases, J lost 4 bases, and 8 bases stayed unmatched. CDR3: CATSVLAGEGADTQYF. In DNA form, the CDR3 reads TGTGCCACCAGTGTCCTAGCGGGAGAGGGTGCAGATACGCAGTATTTT.